Below, 23 T cell receptor beta chains from the same sample are listed, as sequenced in a study of T cell responses to AZD1222 COVID-19 vaccine (dated by TCRdb to the early 2020s). The sample's time point label, in plain terms: baseline before first vaccination. Libraries were constructed by the immunoSEQ multiplex PCR assay. The source is immuneACCESS, and TCRdb retained only in-frame sequences with V and J called. Part of the clones is not carried over; for the studies checked, unresolved V genes explain less than half of this, and the remainder is unexplained. Across this sample there are about 150,000 clones, with roughly nine tenths seen only once. In total, the top ten clones hold 3% to 3.5% of the sample. The sequencing used peripheral blood, collected on day 0 of AZD1222 vaccination. Receptor source: an adult in good health.

The V and J genes are TRBV6-2 or TRBV6-3 and TRBJ1-5; D may be TRBD1 (6 bases). Trimming pared 5 bases from V and 9 bases from J, leaving 20 bases between. The CDR3 is 15 amino acids. Germline CDR1 and CDR2: MNHEY and SVGEGT. CDR3 sequence: CASSPGGGLRRPQHF. Here the CDR3 DNA reads TGTGCCAGCAGTCCGGGGGGCGGACTCCGACGGCCCCAGCATTTT.

V usage is TRBV12-5 and J usage is TRBJ2-1; perhaps TRBD1 as D (6 bases). The germline V gene encodes CDR1 LGHNT and CDR2 FRNRAP. The ends were cut back, 0 bases at V and 8 bases at J, with 17 bases in the middle. The CDR3 loop spans 16 amino acids. CDR3 amino acids: CASGLVLGQGQDEQFF. The CDR3 nucleotides are TGTGCTAGTGGTTTGGTACTAGGGCAGGGGCAGGATGAGCAGTTCTTC.

The chain recombines TRBV7-3 with TRBJ2-1, with a possible D match to TRBD2 (6 bases). The germline CDR1 and CDR2 sequences are SGHTA and FQGTGA. CDR3 size: 13 residues. The V and J ends lost 4 bases and 11 bases respectively, with 15 bases between them. The CDR3 DNA reads TGTGCCAGCAGCTCGCGGGACGGAGCGAAGCAGTTCTTC. Translating gives CASSSRDGAKQFF.

The chain combines TRBV12-1 with TRBJ1-3; the table gives TRBD1 as D, unverified against the DNA. TRBV12-1 is listed as a pseudogene. The CDR3 is 16 amino acids. Here the CDR3 DNA reads TGTGCCAGCAGCTTTGTGGGACAGGCGTCTGGAAACACCATATATTTT. This translates into CASSFVGQASGNTIYF.

The chain uses TRBV7-8 and TRBJ2-7; a possible D gene is TRBD2 (6 bases). CDR1 and CDR2 from the germline V gene are SGHVS and FQNEAQ. This CDR3 is 15 amino acids long. Between the trimmed V and J ends, which lost 6 bases and 0 bases, there was a span of 15 bases. As DNA, the CDR3 is TGTGCCAGCAGACTCGGGACTTCGAACTCCTACGAGCAGTACTTC. It encodes CASRLGTSNSYEQYF.

V and J are TRBV7-2 and TRBJ1-1; TRBD1 matches at 7 bases. CDR1 and CDR2 (germline): SGHTA, FQGNSA. This CDR3 has 14 residues. Unmatched junction bases numbered 5, after V lost 6 bases and J lost 1 base. CDR3 loop: CASRLGTENTEAFF. The CDR3 DNA follows: TGTGCCAGCAGGCTAGGGACAGAGAACACTGAAGCTTTCTTT.

The J gene is TRBJ1-4, the V gene TRBV12-3 or TRBV12-4; D gene unclear. This CDR3 is 13 amino acids long. Trimming took off 9 bases at V and 5 bases at J, with 13 bases between the two ends. The CDR3 region is CASRTGANEKLFF. In nucleotides, the CDR3 is TGTGCCAGTAGGACCGGCGCGAATGAAAAACTGTTTTTT.

This chain links TRBV19 with TRBJ1-5; D uncertain. V was cut by 2 bases and J by 1 base, with 6 bases left in between. This CDR3 has 14 residues. Germline V gene lookup returns CDR1 LNHDA and CDR2 SQIVND (reference sequence). The CDR3 DNA reads as TGTGCCAGTAGTATACAGGTGAGCAATCAGCCCCAGCATTTT. Encoded protein: CASSIQVSNQPQHF. Complete variable domain (other parts from reference TRBV19 and TRBJ1-5): DGGITQSPKYLFRKEGQNVTLSCEQNLNHDAMYWYRQDPGQGLRLIYYSQIVNDFQKGDIAEGYSVSREKKESFPLTVTSAQKNPTAFYLCASSIQVSNQPQHFGDGTRLSIL.

The gene calls are TRBV4-1 and TRBJ2-7, with D possibly matching TRBD1 (5 bases). With 0 bases removed from V and 5 bases from J, the gap between germline ends came to 14 bases. CDR3 length: 15 residues. CDR1 and CDR2 (germline): MGHRA, YSYEKL. The CDR3 nucleotides are TGCGCCAGCAGCCAAGATAATCCCAGGGCCCACGAGCAGTACTTC. Amino acid sequence: CASSQDNPRAHEQYF.

CDR3 protein: CASSFGQGSQPQHF. The CDR3 DNA is TGTGCCAGCTCATTCGGACAGGGAAGCCAGCCCCAGCATTTT. The rearrangement joins TRBV18 to TRBJ1-5, with 8 bases matching TRBD1. V shed 5 bases, J shed 7 bases, and the junction held 7 bases outside the gene matches. The CDR3 sequence is 14 residues long. Germline V gene lookup returns CDR1 KGHSH and CDR2 LQKENI. The whole variable domain, remainder taken from reference TRBV18 and TRBJ1-5, is NAGVMQNPRHLVRRRGQEARLRCSPMKGHSHVYWYRQLPEEGLKFMVYLQKENIIDESGMPKERFSAEFPKEGPSILRIQQVVRGDSAAYFCASSFGQGSQPQHFGDGTRLSIL.

CDR3 loop: CSIGASGGSSTGELFF. CDR3 DNA sequence: TGCAGCATAGGGGCTAGCGGGGGGTCGAGCACCGGGGAGCTGTTTTTT. The chain employs TRBV29-1 and TRBJ2-2; 11 bases are a match to TRBD2. V lost 8 bases, J lost 4 bases, and 12 bases stayed unmatched. CDR3 length: 16 residues. From germline, CDR1 is SQVTM and CDR2 ANQGSEA.

The chain carries TRBV7-2 and TRBJ2-7, with 10 bases that match TRBD2. The CDR3 consists of 16 residues. CDR1 and CDR2 from the germline V gene are SGHTA and FQGNSA. V shed 0 bases, J shed 2 bases, and the junction held 4 bases outside the gene matches. The DNA for the CDR3 is TGTGCCAGCAGCTTAGCGAGCGGGGGGGCCCCCTACGAGCAGTACTTC. This translates into CASSLASGGAPYEQYF.

The rearrangement joins TRBV2 to TRBJ1-5; weak D call: TRBD1 (5 bases). Between the trimmed V and J ends, which lost 2 bases and 8 bases, there was a span of 13 bases. Germline CDR1 SNHLY, CDR2 FYNNEI. The CDR3 runs to 14 residues. CDR3 region: CASSEQGLTEPQHF. DNA of the CDR3: TGTGCCAGCAGTGAACAGGGTCTAACAGAGCCCCAGCATTTT. The complete variable domain, with remaining parts taken from reference TRBV2 and TRBJ1-5, reads EPEVTQTPSHQVTQMGQEVILRCVPISNHLYFYWYRQILGQKVEFLVSFYNNEISEKSEIFDDQFSVERPDGSNFTLKIRSTKLEDSAMYFCASSEQGLTEPQHFGDGTRLSIL.

In this sample, this clone turned up once. The chain recombines TRBV19 with TRBJ1-5, with D unclear. Germline CDR1 LNHDA, CDR2 SQIVND (reference sequence). V lost 9 bases to trimming and J lost 1 base, with 7 bases between them. This CDR3 contains 12 residues. The CDR3 loop reads CASRGSNQPQHF. The CDR3 bases are TGTGCCAGCCGAGGAAGCAATCAGCCCCAGCATTTT.

This clone was picked up a small number of times. V and J are TRBV6-4 and TRBJ2-3, with D perhaps matching TRBD2 (6 bases). Trimming removed 8 bases at V and 2 bases at J, with 11 bases between. Germline V gene sequence: CDR1 MRHNA, CDR2 SNTAGT. The CDR3 consists of 13 residues. CDR3 sequence: CASGAGHTDTQYF. Here the CDR3 DNA reads TGTGCCAGCGGAGCGGGCCACACAGATACGCAGTATTTT.

The chain employs TRBV4-2 and TRBJ2-7; no clear D gene. With 0 bases removed from V and 2 bases from J, the gap between germline ends came to 11 bases. This CDR3 is built from 15 residues. Looked up from germline, CDR1 is LGHNA and CDR2 is YNFKEQ. The CDR3 DNA sequence: TGTGCCAGCAGCCAAGACACAGCATCCCCCTACGAGCAGTACTTC. Protein product: CASSQDTASPYEQYF.

The DNA for the CDR3 is TGTGCCAGCAGCACCCCAGGGGGCTTGAGCTATGGCTACACCTTC. Amino acids: CASSTPGGLSYGYTF. The rearrangement uses TRBV11-2 and TRBJ1-2; 8 positions agree with TRBD1. The V gene's germline CDR1 is SGHAT and CDR2 FQNNGV. The CDR3 covers 15 residues. Trimming removed 5 bases from V and 4 bases from J; junction bases left unmatched: 9. The variable domain in full, completed from reference TRBV11-2 and TRBJ1-2, reads EAGVAQSPRYKIIEKRQSVAFWCNPISGHATLYWYQQILGQGPKLLIQFQNNGVVDDSQLPKDRFSAERLKGVDSTLKIQPAKLEDSAVYLCASSTPGGLSYGYTFGSGTRLTVV.

J is TRBJ1-2 and V is TRBV19, with no clear D. V was clipped by 7 bases and J by 4 bases, with 10 bases between them. The CDR3 totals 12 residues. Germline assignment: CDR1 LNHDA and CDR2 SQIVND (reference sequence). CDR3 loop: CASTPAGYGYTF. CDR3 nucleotides: TGTGCCAGTACCCCGGCAGGCTATGGCTACACCTTC.

The chain links TRBV6-6 to TRBJ1-1; maybe TRBD1 (5 bases). The CDR3 has 14 amino acids. V gave up 8 bases and J gave up 4 bases, with 17 bases separating them. In germline, CDR1 is MNHNY, CDR2 SVGAGI (reference sequence). CDR3 residues: CASSLLEGATEAFF. CDR3 nucleotide sequence: TGTGCCAGCTCTCTCCTCGAAGGGGCCACTGAAGCTTTCTTT.

This clone was found once. The rearrangement uses TRBV7-2 and TRBJ1-1; D is ambiguous. The V gene's germline CDR1 is SGHTA and CDR2 FQGNSA. The CDR3 has 13 residues. V lost 5 bases, J lost 5 bases, and 12 bases lay in between. In nucleotides, the CDR3 is TGTGCCAGCAGCCCCCGCCCGGTGACTGAAGCTTTCTTT. Translation: CASSPRPVTEAFF.

This chain connects TRBV13 to TRBJ1-2; 7 bases agree with TRBD1. The CDR3 contains 16 residues. Germline values: CDR1 PRHDT, CDR2 FYEKMQ (reference sequence). V was pared by 2 bases and J by 8 bases, with 14 bases of the junction left unmatched. Here the CDR3 DNA reads TGTGCCAGCAGCTTAAGGACGACAGGGAGGAACGCGGGCTACACCTTC. Translating gives CASSLRTTGRNAGYTF. Drawing the rest from reference TRBV13 and TRBJ1-2, the complete variable domain is AAGVIQSPRHLIKEKRETATLKCYPIPRHDTVYWYQQGPGQDPQFLISFYEKMQSDKGSIPDRFSAQQFSDYHSELNMSSLELGDSALYFCASSLRTTGRNAGYTFGSGTRLTVV.

V gene TRBV3-1 (or the pseudogene TRBV3-2) combines with J gene TRBJ1-2; D is perhaps TRBD1 (5 bases). Germline V gene sequence: CDR1 LGHDT, CDR2 YNNKEL (reference sequence). The CDR3 length is 15 residues. The ends were cut back, 5 bases at V and 6 bases at J, with 19 bases in the middle. Written as DNA, the CDR3 is TGTGCCAGCAGCTCCACCGGGGGTAGGGAGCATGGCTACACCTTC. Translation gives CASSSTGGREHGYTF.

V is TRBV7-2 and J is TRBJ2-1, with TRBD1 matching 10 bases. This CDR3 is built from 16 residues. With V trimmed by 3 bases and J by 5 bases, 7 bases remained unmatched. CDR1 is SGHTA and CDR2 is FQGNSA in the germline V gene. The CDR3 spells CASSFPGQGVNNEQFF. CDR3 sequence (DNA): TGTGCCAGCAGCTTCCCCGGACAGGGGGTTAACAATGAGCAGTTCTTC.